What follows is one T cell receptor (beta chain) and its context. The data were taken from a study of T-cell reconstitution after alpha-beta-depleted transplantation in children. A TCRbeta library incorporating unique molecular identifiers was prepared. TCRdb reanalysed the PCR reads using MiXCR and keeps one entry per CDR3 protein. This table holds a few hundred thousand distinct CDR3 sequences, under 13% found once. V was cut by 2 bases and J by 14 bases, with 16 bases left in between. Germline V gene lookup returns CDR1 SNHLY and CDR2 FYNNEI. This CDR3 has 13 residues. This TCR came from a human donor who donated a stem cell graft to a child with acute lymphoblastic leukemia. The sample was PBMCs from the stem cell graft donor, taken from the stem cell graft. This chain joins TRBV2 and TRBJ2-1; D remains unclear. DNA of the CDR3: TGTGCCAGCAGTGAACTCTGGGTGGATACGGAGTTCTTC. Its translation is CASSELWVDTEFF.